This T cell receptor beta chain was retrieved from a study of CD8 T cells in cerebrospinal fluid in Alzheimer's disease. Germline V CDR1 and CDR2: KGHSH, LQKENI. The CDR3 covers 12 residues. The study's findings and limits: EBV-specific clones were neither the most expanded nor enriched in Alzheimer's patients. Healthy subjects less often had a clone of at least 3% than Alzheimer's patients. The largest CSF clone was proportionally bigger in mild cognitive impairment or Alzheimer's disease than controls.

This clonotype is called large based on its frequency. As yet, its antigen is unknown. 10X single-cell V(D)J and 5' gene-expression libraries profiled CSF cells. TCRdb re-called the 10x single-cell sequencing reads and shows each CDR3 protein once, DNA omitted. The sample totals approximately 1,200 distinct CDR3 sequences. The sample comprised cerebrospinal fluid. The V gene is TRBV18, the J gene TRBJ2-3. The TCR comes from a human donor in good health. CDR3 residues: CASGVAEDTQYF.